These T cell receptor beta chains were read from a single sample in a study of post-analysis software for immune sequencing data. TCRdb ran MiXCR on the PCR reads and lists one entry per CDR3 protein. The sample has approximately 690,000 distinct CDR3 sequences, roughly three fifths seen once. The sample was blood. Receptors were obtained from a girl aged 2 to 9 with multiple sclerosis. Both conserved end residues are part of each CDR3. The order of the fields is J gene, clone size, D gene, V gene, CDR3 DNA, CDR3 protein. The D gene is left open where the match is weak. The size field is filled for only some rows; it gives once, few, many or a size class.

TRBJ1-2,-,-,TRBV6-2/TRBV6-3,TGTGCCAGCAGTTACTCGGTCCGCGGCTACACCTTC,CASSYSVRGYTF
TRBJ1-2,-,-,TRBV20-1,TGCAGTGCTAGAGAAACAGGGACTCCCGGCTATGGCTGCACCTTC,CSARETGTPGYGCTF
TRBJ2-7,-,TRBD1,TRBV20-1,TGCAGTGCTAGCAGGGGGCTGAGCTCCTACAATGAGCAGTACTTC,CSASRGLSSYNEQYF
TRBJ1-2,few,-,TRBV9,TGTGCCAGCAGCGACGGAGATAACTATGGCTACACCTTC,CASSDGDNYGYTF
TRBJ2-7,-,TRBD1,TRBV5-1,TGCGCCAGGACAGGGGGCATATACGAGCAGTACTTC,CARTGGIYEQYF
TRBJ1-4,-,TRBD1,TRBV18,TGTGCCAGCTCACCTACTGGACAGGGTGAAAAACTGTTTTTT,CASSPTGQGEKLFF
TRBJ2-7,-,-,TRBV20-1,TGCAGTGCTAGTCCTAGTGGGTACGAGCAGTACTTC,CSASPSGYEQYF
TRBJ1-6,-,TRBD1,TRBV7-2,TGTGCCAGCAGCTTAGCAGGCGACAGGGGGTATTCACCCCTCCACTTT,CASSLAGDRGYSPLHF
TRBJ2-5,-,TRBD1,TRBV12-3/TRBV12-4,TGTGCCAGCAGTTTGAGACAGGGGGACCAAGAGACCCAGTACTTC,CASSLRQGDQETQYF
TRBJ1-1,-,-,TRBV4-1,TGCGCCATCAGCCAAGGTGGGAGCTCAGTGTCAGCTTTCTTT,CAISQGGSSVSAFF
TRBJ2-7,-,-,TRBV9,TGTGCCAGCAAGGAGGGGGAGGGAAGCTCCTACGAGCAGTACTTC,CASKEGEGSSYEQYF
TRBJ2-1,once,-,TRBV15,TGTGCCACCAGCAGAGATCTGAATGAGCAGTTCTTC,CATSRDLNEQFF
TRBJ1-1,few,-,TRBV24-1,TGTGCCACCAGGACACAGAGATCGGAAGCTTTCTTT,CATRTQRSEAFF
TRBJ1-1,few,-,TRBV5-1,TGCGCCAGCAGCTTGGCGATGGAAGGGGCTGAAGCTTTCTTT,CASSLAMEGAEAFF
TRBJ1-2,few,-,TRBV5-1,TGCGCCAGCAGCTCCGGCGAACAGGGAAACGGCTACACCTTC,CASSSGEQGNGYTF
TRBJ1-2,-,-,TRBV7-2,TGTGCCAGCCGTAGGGGGGATCTGAGGGGTGGCTACACCTTC,CASRRGDLRGGYTF
TRBJ2-1,few,-,TRBV5-5,TGTGCCAGCAGCTTGTTACAGGGTCGGAACTACAATGAGCAGTTCTTC,CASSLLQGRNYNEQFF
TRBJ2-1,-,TRBD2,TRBV4-3,TGCGCCAGCAGCCAAGAAAGACTAGCCGGCAATGAGCAGTTCTTC,CASSQERLAGNEQFF
TRBJ2-3,few,-,TRBV5-1,TGCGCCAGCAGCTCCCAGGGGATCCTCACAGATATGCAGTATTTT,CASSSQGILTDMQYF
TRBJ2-3,-,TRBD2,TRBV7-3,TGTGCCAGCAGGACTTTTAGCGGGATCGCAGATACGCAGTATTTT,CASRTFSGIADTQYF
TRBJ2-5,-,-,TRBV10-1,TGCGCCAGCAGTGATTCACACGACGGGTCCCAAGAGACCCAGTACTTC,CASSDSHDGSQETQYF
TRBJ2-7,many,-,TRBV6-2/TRBV6-3,TGTGCCAGCAGTCGGGACGGCTACGAGCAGTACTTC,CASSRDGYEQYF
TRBJ2-1,-,-,TRBV19,TGTGCCAGTAGTATAAGTGGACAGTACAATGAGCAGTTCTTC,CASSISGQYNEQFF
TRBJ2-3,once,TRBD2,TRBV2,TGTGCCAGCAGTGACAGGCAGGGAGGGAGCACAGATACGCAGTATTTT,CASSDRQGGSTDTQYF
TRBJ2-3,few,-,TRBV5-1,TGCGCCAGCAGCTTTAGCACCGGTGGCACAGATACGCAGTATTTT,CASSFSTGGTDTQYF
TRBJ1-1,-,TRBD1,TRBV7-9,TGTGCCAGCAGCCCTGTGAGGGGGCCGGTCACTGAAGCTTTCTTT,CASSPVRGPVTEAFF
TRBJ1-2,-,-,TRBV5-4,TGTGCCAGCAGCTCCCCGACAGAGTATGGCTACACCTTC,CASSSPTEYGYTF
TRBJ2-5,few,TRBD1,TRBV12-3/TRBV12-4,TGTGCCAGCTTCCGGACAGGGGGCTTGGAGCAGTACTTC,CASFRTGGLEQYF
TRBJ2-3,-,-,TRBV6-1,TGTGCCAGCAGTGAAGCAGATACGCAGTATTTT,CASSEADTQYF
TRBJ2-2,-,-,TRBV4-3,TGCGCCAGCAGCCAAGACCAGTCCGAATGGGGAGCCGGGGAGCTGTTTTTT,CASSQDQSEWGAGELFF
TRBJ2-5,-,-,TRBV29-1,TGCAGCGGCGAGCCGCCGGGTAGAGAGACCCAGTACTTC,CSGEPPGRETQYF
TRBJ2-1,-,-,TRBV29-1,TGCAGCGTTCCCACGGGGCCGCAATACAATGAGCAGTTCTTC,CSVPTGPQYNEQFF
TRBJ1-1,-,TRBD1,TRBV29-1,TGCAGCGTTTGGGACAGCGGGGAAGCTTTCTTT,CSVWDSGEAFF
TRBJ2-1,-,-,TRBV20-1,TGCAGTGCTAGAGACTACGGGGCCTCAAGTCCCTACAATGAGCAGTTCTTC,CSARDYGASSPYNEQFF
TRBJ2-1,-,TRBD1,TRBV29-1,TGCAGCGTCTCTGGGACAGGGGGCAATGAGCAGTTCTTC,CSVSGTGGNEQFF
TRBJ2-7,-,TRBD1,TRBV2,TGTGCCAGCAGGGTGACAGGGGACGAGGTCCACGAGCAGTACTTC,CASRVTGDEVHEQYF
TRBJ1-5,-,-,TRBV12-3/TRBV12-4,TGTGCCAGCAGTGACAGTGGGCAGCCCCAGCATTTT,CASSDSGQPQHF
TRBJ2-1,-,TRBD2,TRBV29-1,TGCAGCGCCAGAGGGTCGGGGGGTGCGTCCTACAATGAGCAGTTCTTC,CSARGSGGASYNEQFF
TRBJ1-5,-,-,TRBV6-2/TRBV6-3,TGTGCCAGCAGTTATGCCGGTCGCAATAGCAATCAGCCCCAGCATTTT,CASSYAGRNSNQPQHF
TRBJ2-4,few,-,TRBV6-6,TGTGCCAGCAGTTCCGGTTGGGGGACTGTTAACATTCAGTACTTC,CASSSGWGTVNIQYF
TRBJ2-5,few,-,TRBV4-3,TGCGCCAGCAGCCAAGGGACCGGGACCGTCCAAGAGACCCAGTACTTC,CASSQGTGTVQETQYF
TRBJ2-7,-,-,TRBV28,TGTGCCAGCTACAAGCGCAGAGACCCTTTGTCCTACGAGCAGTACTTC,CASYKRRDPLSYEQYF
TRBJ2-1,-,-,TRBV20-1,TGCAGTGCTGGACCCGAATACTACAATGAGCAGTTCTTC,CSAGPEYYNEQFF
TRBJ2-1,-,TRBD2,TRBV7-3,TGTGCCAGCAGCCCCGGTAGCGGGAGGTACAATGAGCAGTTCTTC,CASSPGSGRYNEQFF
TRBJ2-5,-,-,TRBV13,TGTGCCAGCAGCACGTACCCGGAGACCCAGTACTTC,CASSTYPETQYF
TRBJ2-7,-,TRBD1,TRBV29-1,TGCAGCGTTCGCCCGAGGACAGGGGGAAGGTCCTACGAGCAGTACTTC,CSVRPRTGGRSYEQYF
TRBJ2-1,-,TRBD2,TRBV2,TGTGCCAGCAGGACAGTAGCGGGGGGGCGGGGTGAGCAGTTCTTC,CASRTVAGGRGEQFF
TRBJ2-1,-,TRBD1,TRBV20-1,TGCAGTGCCAGGGGGTACGATGAGCAGTTCTTC,CSARGYDEQFF
TRBJ2-3,-,-,TRBV3-1,TGTGCCAGCAGCGAGGGGACAACCCAGCATGATACGCAGTATTTT,CASSEGTTQHDTQYF
TRBJ2-4,few,TRBD1,TRBV6-6,TGTGCCAGCAGTTGGGTCGGACAGGGAATGAACATTCAGTACTTC,CASSWVGQGMNIQYF
TRBJ2-3,few,TRBD2,TRBV7-9,TGTGCCAGCAGCCCTCCGACTAGCGGGAGCACAGATACGCAGTATTTT,CASSPPTSGSTDTQYF
TRBJ2-5,-,-,TRBV7-7,TGTGCCAGCAGCTTAGCCGCCAGCCAAGAGACCCAGTACTTC,CASSLAASQETQYF